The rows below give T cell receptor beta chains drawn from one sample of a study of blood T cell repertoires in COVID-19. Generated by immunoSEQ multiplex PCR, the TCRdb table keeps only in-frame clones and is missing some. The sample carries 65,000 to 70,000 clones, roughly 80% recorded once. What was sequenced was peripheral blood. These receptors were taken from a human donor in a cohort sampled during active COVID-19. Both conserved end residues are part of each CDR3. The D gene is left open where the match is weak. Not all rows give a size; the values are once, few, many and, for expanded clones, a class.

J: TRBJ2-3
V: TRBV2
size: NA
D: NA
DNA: TGTGCCAGCAGCCAAGAGAGGACTAGCACAGATACGCAGTATTTT
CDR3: CASSQERTSTDTQYF

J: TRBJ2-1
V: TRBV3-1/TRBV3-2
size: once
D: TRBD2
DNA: TGTGCCAGCAGCCAAGGGAAGCGGGGGGGCTACAATGAGCAGTTCTTC
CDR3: CASSQGKRGGYNEQFF

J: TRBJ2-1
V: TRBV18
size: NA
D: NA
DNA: TGTGCCAGCTCACCCCAGTCCTACAATGAGCAGTTCTTC
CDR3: CASSPQSYNEQFF

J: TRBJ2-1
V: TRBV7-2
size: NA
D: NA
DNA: TGTGCCAGCAGCTTAGTCGTACAGCAGTTCTACAATGAGCAGTTCTTC
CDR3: CASSLVVQQFYNEQFF

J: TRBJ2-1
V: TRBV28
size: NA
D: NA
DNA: TGTGCCAGCAGACCATGGCGGGACAGGGTAAAGAGCGGGAGGTACAATGAGCAGTTCTTC
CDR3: CASRPWRDRVKSGRYNEQFF

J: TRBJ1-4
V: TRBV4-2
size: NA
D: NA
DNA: TGTGCCACACGCGGGGGGGGATGGGGAACTAATGAAAAACTGTTTTTT
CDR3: CATRGGGWGTNEKLFF

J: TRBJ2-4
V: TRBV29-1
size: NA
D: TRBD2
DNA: TGCAGCGTTGAGGCTAGCGGGAGGGGGAACATTCAGTACTTC
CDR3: CSVEASGRGNIQYF

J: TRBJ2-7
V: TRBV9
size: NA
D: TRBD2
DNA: TGTGCCAGCAGCGTAGCTACTAGCGGGACTAGGGAGCAGTACTTC
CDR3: CASSVATSGTREQYF

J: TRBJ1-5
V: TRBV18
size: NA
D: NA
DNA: TGTGCCAGCTCAGCGACAGGCGATCAGCCCCAGCATTTT
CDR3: CASSATGDQPQHF

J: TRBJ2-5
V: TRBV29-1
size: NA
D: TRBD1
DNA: TGCAGCGTTGCTACAGGGGGCCCGGAGACCCAGTACTTC
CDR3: CSVATGGPETQYF

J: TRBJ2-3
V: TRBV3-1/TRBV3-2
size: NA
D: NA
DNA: TGTGCCAGCAGAGACAGACTCACAGATACGCAGTATTTT
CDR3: CASRDRLTDTQYF

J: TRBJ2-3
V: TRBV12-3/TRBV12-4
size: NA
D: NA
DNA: TGTGCCAGCAGTTTAGGGGAGGGGGGTACGCAGTATTTT
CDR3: CASSLGEGGTQYF

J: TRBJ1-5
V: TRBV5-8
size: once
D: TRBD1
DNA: TGTGCCAGCAGCTTCCAGGGGGCCGGGAATCAGCCCCAGCATTTT
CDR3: CASSFQGAGNQPQHF

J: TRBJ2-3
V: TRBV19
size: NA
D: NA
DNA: TGTGCCAGTAGGGGAAAAAGACAGGAGAGCACAGATACGCAGTATTTT
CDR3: CASRGKRQESTDTQYF

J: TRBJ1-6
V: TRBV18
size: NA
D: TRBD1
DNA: TGTGCCAGCTCGACGGACAGGGATAATTCACCCCTCCACTTT
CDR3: CASSTDRDNSPLHF

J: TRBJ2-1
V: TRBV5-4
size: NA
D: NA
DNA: TGTGCCAGCACGTCCTACAGGCGTGATGGGGACAATGAGCAGTTCTTC
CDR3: CASTSYRRDGDNEQFF

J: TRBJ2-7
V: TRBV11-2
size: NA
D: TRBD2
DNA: TGTGCCAGCAGCTTAGATCCAGCGGGAGTTGAGTACGAGCAGTACTTC
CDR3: CASSLDPAGVEYEQYF

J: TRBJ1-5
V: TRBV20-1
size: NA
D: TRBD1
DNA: TGCAGTGCTAGTGCAGGGGGCCATCAGCCCCAGCATTTT
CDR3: CSASAGGHQPQHF